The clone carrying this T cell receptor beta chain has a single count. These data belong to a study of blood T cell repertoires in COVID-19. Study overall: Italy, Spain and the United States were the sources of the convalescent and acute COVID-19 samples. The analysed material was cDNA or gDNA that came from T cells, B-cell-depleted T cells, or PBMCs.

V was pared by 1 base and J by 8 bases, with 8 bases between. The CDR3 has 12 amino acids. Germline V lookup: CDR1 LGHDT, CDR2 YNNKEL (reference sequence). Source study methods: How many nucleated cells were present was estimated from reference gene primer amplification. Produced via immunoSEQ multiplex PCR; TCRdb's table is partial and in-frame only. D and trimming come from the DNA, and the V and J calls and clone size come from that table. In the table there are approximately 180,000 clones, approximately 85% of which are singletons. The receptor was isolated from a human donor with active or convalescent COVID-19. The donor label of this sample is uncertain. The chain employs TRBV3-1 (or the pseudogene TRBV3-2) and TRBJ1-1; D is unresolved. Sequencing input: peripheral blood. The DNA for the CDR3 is TGTGCCAGCAGCCAAGGCAGAATAGAAGCTTTCTTT. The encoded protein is CASSQGRIEAFF.